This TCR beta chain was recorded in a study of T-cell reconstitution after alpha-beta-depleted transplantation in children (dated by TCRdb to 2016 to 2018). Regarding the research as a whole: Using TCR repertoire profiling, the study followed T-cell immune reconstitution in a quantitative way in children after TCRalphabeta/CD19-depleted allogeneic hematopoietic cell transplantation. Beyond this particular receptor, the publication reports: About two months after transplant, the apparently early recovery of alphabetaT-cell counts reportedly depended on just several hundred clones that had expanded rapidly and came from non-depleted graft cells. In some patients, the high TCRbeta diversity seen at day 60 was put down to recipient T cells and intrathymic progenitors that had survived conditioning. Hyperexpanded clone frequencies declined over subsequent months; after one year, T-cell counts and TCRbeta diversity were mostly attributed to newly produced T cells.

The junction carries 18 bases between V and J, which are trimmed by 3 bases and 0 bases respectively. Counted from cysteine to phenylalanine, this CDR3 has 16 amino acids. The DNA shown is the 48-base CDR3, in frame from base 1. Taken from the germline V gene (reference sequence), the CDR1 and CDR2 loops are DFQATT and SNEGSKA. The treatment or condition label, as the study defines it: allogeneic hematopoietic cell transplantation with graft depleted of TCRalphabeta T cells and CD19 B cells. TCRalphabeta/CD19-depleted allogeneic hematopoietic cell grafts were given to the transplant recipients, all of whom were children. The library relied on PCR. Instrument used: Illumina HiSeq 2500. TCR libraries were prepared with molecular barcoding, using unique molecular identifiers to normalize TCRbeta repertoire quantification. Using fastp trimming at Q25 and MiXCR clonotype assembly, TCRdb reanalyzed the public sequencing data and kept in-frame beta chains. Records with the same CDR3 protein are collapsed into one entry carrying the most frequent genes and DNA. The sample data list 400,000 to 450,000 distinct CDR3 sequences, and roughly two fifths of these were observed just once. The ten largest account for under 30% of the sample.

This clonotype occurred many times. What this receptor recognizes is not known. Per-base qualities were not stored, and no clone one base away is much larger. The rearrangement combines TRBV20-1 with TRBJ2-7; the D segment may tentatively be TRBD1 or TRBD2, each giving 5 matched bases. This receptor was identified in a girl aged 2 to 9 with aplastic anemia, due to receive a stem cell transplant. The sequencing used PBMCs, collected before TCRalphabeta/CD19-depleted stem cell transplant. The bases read TGCAGTGCTAGTCCCGGGACGTGGACAATCTCCTACGAGCAGTACTTC. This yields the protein CSASPGTWTISYEQYF.